This T cell receptor beta chain emerged from a study of blood T cell repertoires in COVID-19. Study-level background: Spain, Italy and the United States supplied samples that represented acute and convalescent COVID-19. PBMCs, B-cell-depleted T cells, or T cells provided the cDNA or gDNA that made up the material.

Authors' data handling: The assay estimated nucleated cells by amplifying reference gene primers. This table comes from immunoSEQ multiplex PCR, and its TCRdb copy is limited to in-frame clones, with some not included. The DNA gave D and trimming, while V, J and clone size come from that table. The table shows 52,000 or so clones, with around 80% occurring only once. Germline assignment: CDR1 LGHDT and CDR2 YNNKEL (reference sequence). Trimming removed 1 base at V and 7 bases at J, with 7 bases between. The CDR3 has 12 residues. This receptor was obtained from a human donor in a cohort sampled during active or convalescent COVID-19. The sequencing input was peripheral blood. V gene TRBV3-1 (or the pseudogene TRBV3-2) combines with J gene TRBJ1-2; a possible D gene is TRBD1 (5 bases). CDR3: CASSQGGVGYTF. CDR3 nucleotides: TGTGCCAGCAGCCAAGGGGGGGTTGGCTACACCTTC.